Described below is a single T cell receptor beta chain sequence and its context. Method: immunoSEQ multiplex PCR; TCRdb's copy keeps in-frame clones and lacks some. Among under 300,000 clones listed, 85% to 90% were seen once. The data belong to a study of blood T cell repertoires in COVID-19. CDR3 length: 12 residues. Germline CDR1 and CDR2: SNHLY and FYNNEI. Deletions cut 4 bases from V and 3 bases from J, with 6 bases between. Sequencing was done on a sample of PBMCs or T cells enriched from blood (not recorded which). V usage is TRBV2 and J usage is TRBJ1-1; no definite D call. This TCR came from a woman between 18 and 30 years old who had recovered from COVID-19. The CDR3 DNA reads as TGTGCCAGCAGTGTCTCGGACACTGAAGCTTTCTTT. Translating it yields CASSVSDTEAFF.